Given below is one TCR beta chain in context. To make TCR beta libraries, researchers used iRepertoire HTBI primers and Arm-PCR of CDR3 regions. TCRdb passed the multiplex PCR reads through MiXCR, listing each CDR3 protein once. The sample has hundreds of thousands of distinct CDR3 sequences, about 11% seen once. The CDR3 contains 16 residues. CDR1 is SGHNT, CDR2 YENEEA, per germline. Losses at the gene ends were 2 bases for V and 5 bases for J; bases not matched to a gene: 6. The data were taken from a study of regulatory T cells in long-lasting Graves disease. Time point: newly diagnosed GD, antithyroid drugs for less than 3 months. Making the TCR library involved RNA that had been extracted from PBMCs. These data were also reused for a study on T cells in Graves' hyperthyroidism and ophthalmopathy.

This chain links TRBV11-3 with TRBJ2-2; the match to TRBD2 covers 9 bases. The sequence was obtained from a woman aged 25 to 39 with Graves disease. The sequencing here drew on peripheral blood mononuclear cells (PBMCs), taken at new diagnosis, from a patient treated with antithyroid drugs. The CDR3 here is CASSLSGGRRTGELFF. Here the CDR3 DNA reads TGTGCCAGCAGCTTAAGCGGGGGGCGAAGGACCGGGGAGCTGTTTTTT.